These 28 T cell receptor beta chains were sequenced from one sample in a study of control samples from healthy donors and cancer patients. The repertoire was sequenced with immunoSEQ multiplex PCR; TCRdb's copy has only in-frame clones and lacks some. The profile shows 75,000 to 90,000 clones, about 88% of them singletons. Material for sequencing was blood. These receptors were taken from a man aged 50-59 years in good health.

This chain connects TRBV24-1 to TRBJ1-5; D not resolved. Germline V gives CDR1 KGHDR, CDR2 SFDVKD. CDR3 length: 12 residues. V dropped 1 base and J dropped 4 bases, with 1 base sitting between them. The CDR3 loop is CATSDFNQPQHF. In DNA, the CDR3 is TGTGCCACCAGTGATTTTAATCAGCCCCAGCATTTT.

The CDR3 reads CASSPTRGTEAFF. In DNA form, the CDR3 reads TGTGCCAGCAGTCCGACGAGGGGCACTGAAGCTTTCTTT. This chain uses TRBV6-2 or TRBV6-3 with TRBJ1-1; D perhaps matches TRBD1 (5 bases). Trimming removed 5 bases from V and 4 bases from J, with 11 bases in between. The CDR3 covers 13 residues. Germline CDR1 is MNHEY and CDR2 is SVGEGT.

The rearrangement uses TRBV7-2 and TRBJ2-1; no clear D gene. Germline V gene data show CDR1 as SGHTA and CDR2 as FQGNSA. The ends were cut back, 3 bases at V and 1 base at J, with 10 bases in the middle. The CDR3 totals 15 residues. The CDR3 region has the DNA TGTGCCAGCAGCTTTGGGTGGGGATCCTACAATGAGCAGTTCTTC. Protein sequence: CASSFGWGSYNEQFF. Together with reference TRBV7-2 and TRBJ2-1, the CDR3 gives the full variable domain: GAGVSQSPSNKVTEKGKDVELRCDPISGHTALYWYRQSLGQGLEFLIYFQGNSAPDKSGLPSDRFSAERTGGSVSTLTIQRTQQEDSAVYLCASSFGWGSYNEQFFGPGTRLTVL.

The J gene is TRBJ2-4, the V gene TRBV4-2; D perhaps matches TRBD1 (5 bases). V was shortened by 0 bases and J by 3 bases, with 12 bases between the two germline ends. This CDR3 is built from 16 residues. In germline, CDR1 is LGHNA, CDR2 YNFKEQ. Written as DNA, the CDR3 is TGTGCCAGCAGCCAAGAAGAGCAGGGCGGCAAAAACATTCAGTACTTC. Encoded protein: CASSQEEQGGKNIQYF.

The chain has TRBV5-6 and TRBJ1-5; 8 bases fit TRBD1. The CDR3 loop spans 17 amino acids. From germline, CDR1 is SGHDT and CDR2 YYEEEE. V shed 0 bases and J 4 bases; nucleotides not matched to a gene: 9. CDR3 residues: CASSLAYGQGRNQPQHF. The CDR3 DNA is TGTGCCAGCAGCTTGGCCTACGGACAGGGTAGAAATCAGCCCCAGCATTTT.

The chain is built from TRBV21-1 and TRBJ2-7. TRBV21-1 is designated a pseudogene. The CDR3 runs to 13 residues. In nucleotides, the CDR3 is TGTGCCAGCAGTGACGGTGTCTCCTACGAGCAGTACTTC. As protein: CASSDGVSYEQYF.

The genes are TRBV2 and TRBJ1-5; the D gene is possibly TRBD1 (6 bases). V was pared by 7 bases and J by 6 bases, with 19 bases between. The length of the CDR3 is 15 residues. Germline V lookup: CDR1 SNHLY, CDR2 FYNNEI. CDR3 bases: TGTGCCAGCACTTTCCGGTCAGGGGATGGTCAGCCCCAGCATTTT. This encodes CASTFRSGDGQPQHF.

The rearrangement joins TRBV20-1 to TRBJ1-2, with TRBD1 as a possible D gene (5 bases). Germline lookup yields CDR1 DFQATT and CDR2 SNEGSKA (reference sequence). V lost 5 bases and J 5 bases, leaving 9 bases between the germline ends. This CDR3 has 11 residues. As DNA, the CDR3 is TGCAGTGCTGCCTGGGGGTATGGCTACACCTTC. It is translated as CSAAWGYGYTF.

This clone was recorded once. CDR3 nucleotide sequence: TGTGCCAGCTCACAAGGGACAGGGACGGATGGCTACACCTTC. Translation gives CASSQGTGTDGYTF. The chain couples TRBV18 to TRBJ1-2; 9 positions match TRBD1. In germline, CDR1 is KGHSH, CDR2 LQKENI. Trimming at V came to 4 bases and at J to 6 bases, leaving 6 bases not matched to a gene. CDR3 length: 14 residues. Using reference TRBV18 and TRBJ1-2 for the parts outside the CDR3, the full variable domain is NAGVMQNPRHLVRRRGQEARLRCSPMKGHSHVYWYRQLPEEGLKFMVYLQKENIIDESGMPKERFSAEFPKEGPSILRIQQVVRGDSAAYFCASSQGTGTDGYTFGSGTRLTVV.

This clone showed up just a few times. The rearrangement links TRBV19 to TRBJ2-7; the D is unclear. The CDR3 sequence is 13 residues long. V was clipped by 6 bases and J by 1 base, with 10 bases between them. Germline values: CDR1 LNHDA, CDR2 SQIVND (reference sequence). For the CDR3, the DNA is TGTGCCAGTAGACGGGCTGGGTCCTACGAGCAGTACTTC. Its translation: CASRRAGSYEQYF.

CDR3 residues: CASSRGFDGYTF. Here the CDR3 DNA reads TGTGCCAGTAGCAGAGGGTTCGATGGCTACACCTTC. The gene calls are TRBV19 and TRBJ1-2; D gene uncertain. This CDR3 is 12 amino acids long. The V end was cut by 6 bases, the J end by 6 bases, with 11 bases between. Germline values: CDR1 LNHDA, CDR2 SQIVND (reference sequence).

Here the CDR3 reads CASRGGARGYTF. The DNA for the CDR3 is TGTGCCAGCAGAGGGGGGGCTAGGGGCTACACCTTC. The rearrangement links TRBV2 to TRBJ1-2, with D maybe TRBD1 (6 bases). The V end lost 6 bases, the J end lost 8 bases, and 13 bases lay between the germline ends. The CDR3 spans 12 residues. CDR1 is SNHLY, CDR2 FYNNEI, per germline.

This clone was seen a handful of times. The gene calls are TRBV6-6 and TRBJ1-6; D is possibly TRBD1 (6 bases). Looked up from germline, CDR1 is MNHNY and CDR2 is SVGAGI (reference sequence). CDR3 size: 14 residues. V lost 4 bases to trimming and J lost 7 bases, with 11 bases between them. The CDR3 DNA is TGTGCCAGCAGTTCTTTACAGGGAAATTCACCCCTCCACTTT. It specifies CASSSLQGNSPLHF.

The chain has TRBV6-4 and TRBJ2-3; no definite D call. The CDR3 is 13 amino acids. Trimming took off 1 base at V and 8 bases at J, with 10 bases between the two ends. CDR1 is MRHNA and CDR2 is SNTAGT in the germline V gene. The chain's CDR3 is CASSDYWFGTQYF. The CDR3 DNA reads as TGTGCCAGCAGTGACTATTGGTTTGGTACGCAGTATTTT.

This clone was recorded only once. J is TRBJ2-2 and V is TRBV11-2; a possible D gene is TRBD1 (6 bases). Germline CDR1 is SGHAT and CDR2 is FQNNGV. The length of the CDR3 is 14 residues. Trimming removed 4 bases at V and 3 bases at J, with 9 bases between. CDR3 amino acids: CASSSGQYTGELFF. The CDR3 nucleotides read TGTGCCAGCAGCTCAGGACAGTACACCGGGGAGCTGTTTTTT.

The V call is TRBV4-2, the J call TRBJ1-5; 8 nucleotides line up with TRBD1. After removal of 1 base from V and 5 bases from J, the junction contained 7 bases not matched to a gene. Per germline, CDR1 LGHNA and CDR2 YNFKEQ. The CDR3 spans 16 residues. CDR3 in amino acids: CASSQVLTGAYQPQHF. CDR3 sequence (DNA): TGTGCCAGCAGCCAAGTCCTGACAGGGGCCTATCAGCCCCAGCATTTT.

The chain combines TRBV5-5 with TRBJ2-7; D may be TRBD1 (5 bases). V gave up 0 bases and J gave up 3 bases, with 10 bases separating them. Germline loops: CDR1 SGHKS, CDR2 YYEKEE (reference sequence). The CDR3 loop spans 14 amino acids. The CDR3 nucleotides read TGTGCCAGCAGCTTGGTGGGCAGGGACTACGAGCAGTACTTC. Encoded protein: CASSLVGRDYEQYF.

The chain recombines TRBV27 with TRBJ2-1, with TRBD2 identical over 8 bases. This CDR3 has 16 residues. In germline, CDR1 is MNHEY, CDR2 SMNVEV (reference sequence). J was trimmed by 0 bases and V by 5 bases; bases with no gene match: 6. CDR3 amino acids: CASSAGGGRSYNEQFF. Written as DNA, the CDR3 is TGTGCCAGCAGTGCGGGGGGCGGACGCTCCTACAATGAGCAGTTCTTC.

The chain employs TRBV29-1 and TRBJ1-1, with unresolved D. Germline V CDR1 and CDR2: SQVTM, ANQGSEA. V shed 7 bases and J shed 6 bases, with 12 bases lying between them. This CDR3 is built from 11 residues. CDR3 sequence: CSAHLRAEAFF. CDR3 DNA sequence: TGCAGCGCGCATTTAAGGGCTGAAGCTTTCTTT.

This clone was observed a single time. This rearrangement joins TRBV24-1 to TRBJ2-6; D is perhaps TRBD1 or TRBD2 (5 bases each). V lost 2 bases, J lost 7 bases, and 23 bases lay in between. The CDR3 spans 19 residues. Germline values: CDR1 KGHDR, CDR2 SFDVKD. This CDR3 reads CATSDSLLGPPHGANVLTF. CDR3 nucleotides: TGTGCCACCAGTGATTCTTTACTGGGACCTCCTCATGGCGCCAACGTCCTGACTTTC.

This clone came up once. The CDR3 loop reads CASSLTPQGDHNEQFF. In nucleotides, the CDR3 is TGTGCCAGCAGCCTAACCCCACAGGGGGACCACAATGAGCAGTTCTTC. The gene calls are TRBV7-8 and TRBJ2-1, with 8 bases matching TRBD1. Germline trimming cut 5 bases from V and 5 bases from J; bases unmatched to any gene: 11. Germline V gene sequence: CDR1 SGHVS, CDR2 FQNEAQ. This CDR3 contains 16 residues.

The rearrangement links TRBV6-1 to TRBJ2-2; TRBD2 matches at 8 bases. V lost 3 bases and J lost 8; bases outside the gene matches: 11. Germline V gene data show CDR1 as MNHNS and CDR2 as SASEGT. The CDR3 loop spans 16 amino acids. The CDR3 sequence: CASSDFRRGANGELFF. The DNA of the CDR3 is TGTGCCAGCAGTGATTTCCGGCGGGGGGCCAATGGGGAGCTGTTTTTT.

This rearrangement joins TRBV10-2 to TRBJ1-2; perhaps TRBD1 as D (5 bases). The CDR3 runs 12 residues. CDR1 is WSHSY and CDR2 is SAAADI in the germline V gene. The CDR3 DNA sequence: TGCGCTACGGGCAGGGATGACTATGGCTACACCTTC. It specifies CATGRDDYGYTF.

The chain employs TRBV4-2 and TRBJ2-3, with 9 nucleotides matching TRBD1. Germline V CDR1 and CDR2: LGHNA, YNFKEQ. V lost 9 bases to trimming and J lost 2 bases; unmatched junction nucleotides: 12. The CDR3 sequence is 16 residues long. The CDR3 loop is CASATNRGRATDTQYF. The CDR3 bases are TGTGCCAGTGCTACCAACAGGGGGCGAGCCACAGATACGCAGTATTTT.

The chain combines TRBV21-1 with TRBJ2-4. TRBV21-1 is described as a pseudogene. This CDR3 is 15 amino acids long. In DNA, the CDR3 is TGTGCCAGCACCAGCAGAACCCTAGCCAAAAACATTCAGTACTTC. Protein sequence: CASTSRTLAKNIQYF.

The chain uses TRBV12-5 and TRBJ1-5, with unresolved D. The CDR3 has 12 residues. V was trimmed by 1 base and J by 9 bases, leaving 7 bases between them. Germline loops: CDR1 LGHNT, CDR2 FRNRAP. CDR3 region: CASGLGGGPQHF. The CDR3 bases are TGTGCTAGTGGTTTGGGGGGTGGGCCCCAGCATTTT.

The chain carries TRBV6-5 and TRBJ1-6; D remains ambiguous. The germline V and J ends were trimmed by 5 bases and 10 bases, with 9 bases remaining between them. Per germline, CDR1 MNHEY and CDR2 SVGAGI. The CDR3 sequence is 12 residues long. The CDR3 region is CASSPNRSPLHF. CDR3 bases: TGTGCCAGCAGTCCGAACCGGTCACCCCTCCACTTT.

The rearrangement joins TRBV2 to TRBJ1-2, with a weak D call TRBD1 (5 bases). The CDR3 loop spans 15 amino acids. The V gene's germline CDR1 is SNHLY and CDR2 FYNNEI. V was trimmed by 2 bases and J by 3 bases, leaving 13 bases between them. The CDR3 here is CASSESRAGYYGYTF. CDR3 DNA sequence: TGTGCCAGCAGTGAAAGCAGGGCGGGGTACTATGGCTACACCTTC.